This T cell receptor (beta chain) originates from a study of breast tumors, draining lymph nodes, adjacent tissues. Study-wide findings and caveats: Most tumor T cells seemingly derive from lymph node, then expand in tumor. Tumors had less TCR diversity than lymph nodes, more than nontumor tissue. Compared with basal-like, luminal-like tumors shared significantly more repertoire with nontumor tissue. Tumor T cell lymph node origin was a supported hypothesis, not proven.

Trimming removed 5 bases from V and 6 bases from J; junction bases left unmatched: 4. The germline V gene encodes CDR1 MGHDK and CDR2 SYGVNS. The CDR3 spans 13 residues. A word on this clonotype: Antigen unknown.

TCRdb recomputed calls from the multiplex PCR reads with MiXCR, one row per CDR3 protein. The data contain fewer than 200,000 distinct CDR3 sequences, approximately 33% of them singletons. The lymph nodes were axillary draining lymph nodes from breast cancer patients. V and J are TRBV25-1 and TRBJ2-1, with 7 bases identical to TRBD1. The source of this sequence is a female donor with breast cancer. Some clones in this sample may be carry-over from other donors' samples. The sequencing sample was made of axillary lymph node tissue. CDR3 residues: CASSYAGGNEQFF. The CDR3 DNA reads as TGTGCCAGCAGTTACGCAGGGGGCAATGAGCAGTTCTTC.